This TCR beta chain was retrieved from a study of T cell repertoires in ileal Crohn's disease. General observations from the study: Every patient over 26.8% clonality showed endoscopic recurrence.

This clone is classed as medium-sized. Its target is not known. Germline V lookup: CDR1 SEHNR, CDR2 FQNEAQ (reference sequence). V lost 1 base to trimming and J lost 4 bases, with 8 bases between them. The CDR3 extends over 14 amino acids. Generated by immunoSEQ multiplex PCR, the TCRdb table keeps only in-frame clones and is missing some. The sample records approximately 13,000 clones, over 65% being singletons. What was sequenced was ileal tissue. The chain couples TRBV7-9 to TRBJ2-1; D is perhaps TRBD1 (5 bases). The TCR was taken from an adult with Crohn's disease. CDR3 nucleotide sequence: TGTGCCAGCAGCTTAGGACAGAGATACAATGAGCAGTTCTTC. It encodes CASSLGQRYNEQFF.